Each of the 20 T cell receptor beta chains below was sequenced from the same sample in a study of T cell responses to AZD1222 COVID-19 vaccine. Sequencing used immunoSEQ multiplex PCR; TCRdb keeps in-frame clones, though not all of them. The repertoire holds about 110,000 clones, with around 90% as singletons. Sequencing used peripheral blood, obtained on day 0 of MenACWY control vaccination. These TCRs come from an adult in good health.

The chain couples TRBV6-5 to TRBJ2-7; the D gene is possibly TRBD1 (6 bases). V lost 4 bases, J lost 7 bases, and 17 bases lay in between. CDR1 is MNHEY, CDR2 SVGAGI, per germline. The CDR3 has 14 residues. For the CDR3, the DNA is TGTGCCAGCAGTTTCTCTGACAGGACGGGTGAGCAGTACTTC. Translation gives CASSFSDRTGEQYF.

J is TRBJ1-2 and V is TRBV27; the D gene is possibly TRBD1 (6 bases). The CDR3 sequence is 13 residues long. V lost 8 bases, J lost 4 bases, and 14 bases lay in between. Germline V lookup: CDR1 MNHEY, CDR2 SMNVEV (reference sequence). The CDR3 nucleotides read TGTGCCAGCGGGACCCTGGACAGCTATGGCTACACCTTC. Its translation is CASGTLDSYGYTF.

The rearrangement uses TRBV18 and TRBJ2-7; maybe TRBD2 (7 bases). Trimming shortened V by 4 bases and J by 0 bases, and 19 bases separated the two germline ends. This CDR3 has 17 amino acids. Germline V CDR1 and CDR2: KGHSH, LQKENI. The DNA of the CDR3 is TGTGCCAGCTCACACATACCCCAGGGGAGGGGCTCCTACGAGCAGTACTTC. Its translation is CASSHIPQGRGSYEQYF.

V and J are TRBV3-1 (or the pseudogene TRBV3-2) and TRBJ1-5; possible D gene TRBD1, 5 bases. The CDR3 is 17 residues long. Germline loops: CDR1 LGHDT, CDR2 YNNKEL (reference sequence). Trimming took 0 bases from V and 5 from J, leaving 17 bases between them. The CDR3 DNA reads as TGTGCCAGCAGCCAAGAGACGAAGGGGAGGCTCCATCAGCCCCAGCATTTT. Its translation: CASSQETKGRLHQPQHF.

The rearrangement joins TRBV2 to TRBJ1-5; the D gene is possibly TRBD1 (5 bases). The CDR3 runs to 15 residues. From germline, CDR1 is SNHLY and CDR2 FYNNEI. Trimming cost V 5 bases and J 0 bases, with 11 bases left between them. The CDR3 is CASSLRGDSNQPQHF. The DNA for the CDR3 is TGTGCCAGCAGTCTGAGGGGAGATAGCAATCAGCCCCAGCATTTT.

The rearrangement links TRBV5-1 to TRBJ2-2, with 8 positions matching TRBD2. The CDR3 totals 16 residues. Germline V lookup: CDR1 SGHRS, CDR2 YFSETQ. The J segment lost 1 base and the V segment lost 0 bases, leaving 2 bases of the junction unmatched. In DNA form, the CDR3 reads TGCGCCAGCAGCTTGGTCCTAGCGGGGAACACCGGGGAGCTGTTTTTT. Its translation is CASSLVLAGNTGELFF.

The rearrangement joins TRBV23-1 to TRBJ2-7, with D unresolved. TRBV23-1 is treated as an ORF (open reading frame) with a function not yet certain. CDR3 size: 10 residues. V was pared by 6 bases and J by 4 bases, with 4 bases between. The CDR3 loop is CASREYEQYF. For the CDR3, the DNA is TGCGCCAGCAGGGAATACGAGCAGTACTTC.

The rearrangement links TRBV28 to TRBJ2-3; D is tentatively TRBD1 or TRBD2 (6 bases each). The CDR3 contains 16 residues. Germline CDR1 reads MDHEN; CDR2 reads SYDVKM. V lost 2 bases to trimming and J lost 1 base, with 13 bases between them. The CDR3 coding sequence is TGTGCCAGCAGTTTAGGGGGGCGCTTAGGCACAGATACGCAGTATTTT. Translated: CASSLGGRLGTDTQYF.

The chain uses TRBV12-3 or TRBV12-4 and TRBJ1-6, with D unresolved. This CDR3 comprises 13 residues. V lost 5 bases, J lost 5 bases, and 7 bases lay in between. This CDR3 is CASSNRNNSPLHF. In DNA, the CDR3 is TGTGCCAGCAGTAACCGGAATAATTCACCCCTCCACTTT.

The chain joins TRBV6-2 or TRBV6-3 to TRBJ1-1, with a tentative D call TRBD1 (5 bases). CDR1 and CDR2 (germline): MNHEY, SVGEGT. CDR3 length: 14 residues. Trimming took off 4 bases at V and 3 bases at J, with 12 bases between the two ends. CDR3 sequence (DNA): TGTGCCAGCAGTTTCAGGGTCAGGGACACTGAAGCTTTCTTT. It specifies CASSFRVRDTEAFF.

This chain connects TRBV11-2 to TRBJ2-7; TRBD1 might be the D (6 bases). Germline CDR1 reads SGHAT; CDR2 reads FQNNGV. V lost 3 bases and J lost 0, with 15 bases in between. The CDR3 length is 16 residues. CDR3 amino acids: CASSFTTGHTSYEQYF. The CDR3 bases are TGTGCCAGCAGCTTCACTACGGGACATACCTCCTACGAGCAGTACTTC.

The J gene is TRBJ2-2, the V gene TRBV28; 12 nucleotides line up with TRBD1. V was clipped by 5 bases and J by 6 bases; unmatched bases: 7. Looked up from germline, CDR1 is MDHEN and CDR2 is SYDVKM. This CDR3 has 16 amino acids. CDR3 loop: CASSMPGQGAPGELFF. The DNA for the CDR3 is TGTGCCAGCAGTATGCCGGGACAGGGGGCGCCCGGGGAGCTGTTTTTT.

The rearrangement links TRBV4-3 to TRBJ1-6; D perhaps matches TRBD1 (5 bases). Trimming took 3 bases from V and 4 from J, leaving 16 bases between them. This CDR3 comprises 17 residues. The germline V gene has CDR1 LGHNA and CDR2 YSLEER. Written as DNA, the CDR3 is TGCGCCAGCAGCCAGGTTCAGGGAATCGGTTATAATTCACCCCTCCACTTT. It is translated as CASSQVQGIGYNSPLHF.

The CDR3 nucleotides are TGTGCCAGCAGCCCCGGGGGTGGGGGAGGGGCGGCAGATACGCAGTATTTT. Its protein product is CASSPGGGGGAADTQYF. The J gene is TRBJ2-3, the V gene TRBV7-8, with 7 bases lining up with TRBD2. The V and J ends lost 5 bases and 4 bases, in that order; junction bases with no gene match: 15. Germline V gives CDR1 SGHVS, CDR2 FQNEAQ. The CDR3 consists of 17 residues.

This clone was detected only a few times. Here the CDR3 DNA reads TGCAGCGTAGGAGGGGGTAACACTGAAGCTTTCTTT. This translates into CSVGGGNTEAFF. The chain couples TRBV29-1 to TRBJ1-1; the D gene is possibly TRBD1 (6 bases). Germline CDR1 and CDR2: SQVTM and ANQGSEA. CDR3 length equals 12 residues. V was pared by 6 bases and J by 2 bases, with 10 bases between.

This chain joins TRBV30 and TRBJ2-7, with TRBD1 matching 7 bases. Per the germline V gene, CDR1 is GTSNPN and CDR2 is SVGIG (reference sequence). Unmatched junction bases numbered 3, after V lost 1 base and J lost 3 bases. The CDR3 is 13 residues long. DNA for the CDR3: TGTGCCTGGAGTGAAGACAGGGACTACGAGCAGTACTTC. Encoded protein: CAWSEDRDYEQYF. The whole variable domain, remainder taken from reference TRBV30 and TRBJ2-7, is SQTIHQWPATLVQPVGSPLSLECTVEGTSNPNLYWYRQAAGRGLQLLFYSVGIGQISSEVPQNLSASRPQDRQFILSSKKLLLSDSGFYLCAWSEDRDYEQYFGPGTRLTVT.

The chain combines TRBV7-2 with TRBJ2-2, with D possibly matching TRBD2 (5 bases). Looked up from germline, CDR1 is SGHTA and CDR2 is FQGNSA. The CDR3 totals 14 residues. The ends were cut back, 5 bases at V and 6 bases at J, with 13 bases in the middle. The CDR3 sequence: CASSQLGDPGELFF. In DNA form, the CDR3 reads TGTGCCAGCAGCCAGCTCGGGGATCCCGGGGAGCTGTTTTTT.

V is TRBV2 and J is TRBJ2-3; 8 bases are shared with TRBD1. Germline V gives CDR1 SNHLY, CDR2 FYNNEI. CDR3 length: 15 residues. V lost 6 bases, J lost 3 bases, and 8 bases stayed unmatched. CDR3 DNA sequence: TGTGCCAGCAGCTTTTGGACAGGGAGGACAGATACGCAGTATTTT. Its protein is CASSFWTGRTDTQYF.

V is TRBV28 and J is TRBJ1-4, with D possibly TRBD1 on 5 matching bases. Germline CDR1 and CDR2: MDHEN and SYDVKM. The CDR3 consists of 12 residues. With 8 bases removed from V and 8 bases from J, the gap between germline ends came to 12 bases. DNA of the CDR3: TGTGCCAGCGGCCAGGGATACGAAAAACTGTTTTTT. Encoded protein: CASGQGYEKLFF.

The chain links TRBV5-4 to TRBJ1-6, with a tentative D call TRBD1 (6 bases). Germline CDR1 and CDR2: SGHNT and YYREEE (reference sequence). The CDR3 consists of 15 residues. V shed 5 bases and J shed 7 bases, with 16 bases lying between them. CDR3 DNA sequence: TGTGCCAGCAGGGAAGGACAGAAACTAAATTCACCCCTCCACTTT. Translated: CASREGQKLNSPLHF.